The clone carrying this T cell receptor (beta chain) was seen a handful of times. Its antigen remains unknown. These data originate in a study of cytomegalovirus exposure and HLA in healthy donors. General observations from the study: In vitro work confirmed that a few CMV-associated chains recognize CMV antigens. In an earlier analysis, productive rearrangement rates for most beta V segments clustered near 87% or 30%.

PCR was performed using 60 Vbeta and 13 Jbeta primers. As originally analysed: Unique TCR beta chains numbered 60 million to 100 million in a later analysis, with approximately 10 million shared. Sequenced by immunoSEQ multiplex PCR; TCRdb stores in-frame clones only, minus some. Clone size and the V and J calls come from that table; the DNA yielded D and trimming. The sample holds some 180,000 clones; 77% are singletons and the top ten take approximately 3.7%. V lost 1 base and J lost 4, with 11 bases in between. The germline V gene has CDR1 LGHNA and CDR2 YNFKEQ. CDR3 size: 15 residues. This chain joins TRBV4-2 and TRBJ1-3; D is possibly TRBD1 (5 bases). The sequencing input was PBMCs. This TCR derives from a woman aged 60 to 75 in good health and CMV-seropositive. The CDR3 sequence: CASSQAETVGNTIYF. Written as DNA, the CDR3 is TGTGCCAGCAGCCAAGCCGAGACAGTCGGAAACACCATATATTTT.